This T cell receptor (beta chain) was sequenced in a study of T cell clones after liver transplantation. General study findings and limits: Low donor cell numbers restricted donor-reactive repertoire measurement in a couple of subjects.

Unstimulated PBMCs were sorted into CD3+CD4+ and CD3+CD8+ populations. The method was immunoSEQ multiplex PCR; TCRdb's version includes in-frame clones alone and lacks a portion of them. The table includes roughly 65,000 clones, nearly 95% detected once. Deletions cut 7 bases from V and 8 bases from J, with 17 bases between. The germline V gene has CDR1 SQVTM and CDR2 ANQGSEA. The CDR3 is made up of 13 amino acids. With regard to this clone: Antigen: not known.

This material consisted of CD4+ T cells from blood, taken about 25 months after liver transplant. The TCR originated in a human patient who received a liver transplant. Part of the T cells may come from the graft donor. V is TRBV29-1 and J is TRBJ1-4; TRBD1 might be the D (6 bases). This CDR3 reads CSAGGFQGEKLFF. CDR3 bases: TGCAGCGCGGGGGGCTTCCAGGGAGAAAAACTGTTTTTT.